This paragraph covers one T cell receptor (beta chain) sequence. Its antigen is not identified. V was cut by 10 bases and J by 1 base, with 17 bases left in between. The CDR3 has 15 residues. The V gene's germline CDR1 is MDHEN and CDR2 SYDVKM. This record belongs to a study of PD-1 blockade in classical Hodgkin lymphoma. Background on the study: Patients were infused with nivolumab 3 mg/kg every 2 weeks. Study-wide points: The repertoire differences lack a defined cause, possibly disease activity or prior therapy. Relapsed/refractory patients reportedly had lower baseline diversity than newly diagnosed patients.

Relapses following autologous stem cell transplantation were seen in all patients, with brentuximab vedotin exposure varying. Patients reached a best response of complete response, partial response or progressive disease. The method was immunoSEQ multiplex PCR; TCRdb's version includes in-frame clones alone and lacks a portion of them. Here the sample spans some 25,000 clones, roughly 68% being singletons. The clonotype comes from a human donor with classical Hodgkin lymphoma. Here the sequenced sample was peripheral blood mononuclear cells (PBMCs), taken before the second cycle of nivolumab. The rearrangement joins TRBV28 to TRBJ1-5; D possibly corresponds to TRBD1 (5 bases). The CDR3 region has the DNA TGTGCCACCAACTTCATCCAGGGAAGCAATCAGCCCCAGCATTTT. Protein: CATNFIQGSNQPQHF.